Following are 26 T cell receptor beta chains from one sample sequenced in a study of breast tumors, draining lymph nodes, adjacent tissues. TCRdb recomputed calls from the multiplex PCR reads with MiXCR, one row per CDR3 protein. In the table there are under 150,000 distinct CDR3 sequences, about a fifth of which are singletons. Samples came from axillary lymph nodes draining the breast cancer. Sequenced input: axillary lymph node tissue. All receptors derive from a female donor with breast cancer. Some clones in this sample may be carry-over from other donors' samples.

This clonotype was seen many times. The chain links TRBV25-1 to TRBJ2-7; D gene uncertain. Germline V gene lookup returns CDR1 MGHDK and CDR2 SYGVNS. V lost 5 bases to trimming and J lost 6 bases, with 17 bases between them. CDR3 length: 14 amino acids. CDR3 residues: CASSTHVNNGEQYF. The CDR3 DNA is TGTGCCAGCAGTACGCATGTAAATAATGGCGAGCAGTACTTC.

This clonotype was counted at least ten times. This chain uses TRBV20-1 with TRBJ2-7, with D perhaps being TRBD1 or TRBD2 (5 bases each). The V and J ends lost 1 base and 2 bases respectively, with 12 bases between them. The CDR3 has 14 residues. The germline gives CDR1 DFQATT, CDR2 SNEGSKA (reference sequence). CDR3 residues: CSARGPMGAYEQYF. The CDR3 DNA follows: TGCAGTGCTAGAGGACCCATGGGGGCCTACGAGCAGTACTTC.

This clonotype was found many times. The rearrangement joins TRBV6-6 to TRBJ2-7; weak D call: TRBD1 (5 bases). CDR1 is MNHNY, CDR2 SVGAGI, per germline (reference sequence). The V end was cut by 5 bases, the J end by 0 bases, with 14 bases between. This CDR3 has 15 residues. CDR3: CASSMTVLTSYEQYF. CDR3 DNA: TGTGCCAGCAGTATGACAGTCTTAACCTCCTACGAGCAGTACTTC.

This clonotype has at least ten counts. This sequence joins TRBV7-8 and TRBJ1-6; D is unclear. V lost 4 bases to trimming and J lost 5 bases, with 9 bases between them. Germline CDR1 SGHVS, CDR2 FQNEAQ. The length of the CDR3 is 14 residues. The CDR3 here is CASSWTADNSPLHF. As DNA, the CDR3 is TGTGCCAGCAGCTGGACCGCCGATAATTCACCCCTCCACTTT.

This clonotype was detected ten times or more. V is TRBV12-3 or TRBV12-4 and J is TRBJ2-5; 8 bases are a match to TRBD1. The V segment lost 3 bases and the J segment 5 bases; nucleotides outside the gene matches: 5. This CDR3 has 14 amino acids. The CDR3 nucleotides read TGTGCCAGCAGTTTCGGACAGGGCGGGGAGACCCAGTACTTC. It encodes CASSFGQGGETQYF.

The V and J genes are TRBV18 and TRBJ2-1; the D is unclear. The CDR3 consists of 14 residues. V was pared by 3 bases and J by 5 bases, with 11 bases between. Germline assignment: CDR1 KGHSH and CDR2 LQKENI. CDR3 sequence reads: CASSPLGRDNEQFF. The CDR3 bases are TGTGCCAGCTCACCCTTGGGCAGAGACAATGAGCAGTTCTTC. Variable domain in full (rest from reference TRBV18 and TRBJ2-1): NAGVMQNPRHLVRRRGQEARLRCSPMKGHSHVYWYRQLPEEGLKFMVYLQKENIIDESGMPKERFSAEFPKEGPSILRIQQVVRGDSAAYFCASSPLGRDNEQFFGPGTRLTVL.

Regarding this clonotype: This may arise from a read error, as a much more abundant clone is one base away. The genes are TRBV7-9 and TRBJ2-1; 7 bases fit TRBD2. This CDR3 is 15 amino acids long. Germline values: CDR1 SEHNR, CDR2 FQNEAQ (reference sequence). The CDR3 DNA follows: TGTGCCAGCAGCCCTCTCGGGGGGTCCTACGATGAGCAGTTCTTC. Its protein product is CASSPLGGSYDEQFF.

About this clonotype itself: Since no conserved phenylalanine or tryptophan closes the CDR3, a read error is the likely cause. The chain uses TRBV4-2 and TRBJ2-4; a weak D match, TRBD2 (5 bases). Germline V gene lookup returns CDR1 LGHNA and CDR2 YNFKEQ. V lost 0 bases and J lost 8, with 11 bases in between. The CDR3 has 14 amino acids. The CDR3 sequence: CASSQERGRDIQYL. The CDR3 coding sequence is TGTGCCAGCAGCCAAGAACGGGGAAGGGACATTCAGTACCTC.

A remark on this clonotype: A much larger clone lies a single base off, so this may be a read error. This rearrangement joins TRBV20-1 to TRBJ2-2; D could derive from TRBD1 or TRBD2 (6 bases each). CDR1 DFQATT and CDR2 SNEGSKA come from the germline V gene (reference sequence). The CDR3 consists of 16 residues. The CDR3 loop reads CSARGVRGLVTGELSF. The CDR3 DNA reads as TGCAGTGCTAGGGGCGTCCGGGGGCTAGTCACCGGGGAGCTGTCTTTT.

In the case of this clonotype: With a much larger clone just one base away, this may be a read error. The chain recombines TRBV18 with TRBJ2-7; D uncertain. The CDR3 is 14 residues long. Germline CDR1 is KGHSH and CDR2 is LQKENI. The CDR3 DNA sequence: TGTACCAGCTCACCACGGGCAGGAACCTACGAGCAGTACTTC. It codes for CTSSPRAGTYEQYF.

This clonotype showed up many times. The genes are TRBV5-1 and TRBJ2-2; D not certain. The CDR3 covers 17 residues. Germline V lookup: CDR1 SGHRS, CDR2 YFSETQ. V dropped 4 bases and J dropped 0 bases, with 16 bases sitting between them. The CDR3 sequence is CASSLTFSTSNTGELFF. CDR3 coding DNA: TGCGCCAGCAGCCTGACATTTAGCACGTCGAACACCGGGGAGCTGTTTTTT.

About this clonotype: This could be a read error, since a much larger clone is one nucleotide away. The genes are TRBV20-1 and TRBJ2-3, with D possibly TRBD1 on 6 matching bases. Germline loops: CDR1 DFQATT, CDR2 SNEGSKA (reference sequence). This CDR3 spans 11 amino acids. V lost 3 bases and J 6 bases, leaving 7 bases between the germline ends. CDR3 sequence: CSASGGDTQYF. DNA for the CDR3: TGCAGTGCTAGTGGGGGCGATACGCAGTATTTT.

This clonotype was found many times. The rearrangement links TRBV7-6 to TRBJ2-7; D might be TRBD1 (6 bases). The V end lost 1 base, the J end lost 7 bases, and 14 bases lay between the germline ends. The CDR3 has 14 residues. Germline CDR1 and CDR2: SGHVS and FNYEAQ. As DNA, the CDR3 is TGTGCCAGCAGCTTAGTACTAGGGGGAAGGGAGCAGTACTTC. This encodes CASSLVLGGREQYF.

On this clonotype itself: A single base separates this from a much larger clone, so it may be a read error. This chain links TRBV6-1 with TRBJ2-3; D is unclear. Germline CDR1 and CDR2: MNHNS and SASEGT. The CDR3 is 13 residues long. As DNA, the CDR3 is TGTGCCGGCAGTGAAACACCCACAGATACGCAGTATTTT. This translates into CAGSETPTDTQYF.

There are many counts of this clonotype. The rearrangement joins TRBV6-2 or TRBV6-3 to TRBJ2-5, with no clear D. The CDR3 loop spans 12 amino acids. CDR1 is MNHEY, CDR2 SVGEGT, per germline. V was trimmed by 7 bases and J by 5 bases, leaving 11 bases between them. Here the CDR3 reads CASNDQTETQYF. In DNA form, the CDR3 reads TGTGCCAGCAACGACCAAACGGAGACCCAGTACTTC.

This clonotype was detected many times. The V call is TRBV3-1, the J call TRBJ2-5; 8 bases align to TRBD1. The length of the CDR3 is 16 residues. Germline CDR1 reads LGHDT; CDR2 reads YNNKEL (reference sequence). The V and J ends lost 4 bases and 0 bases, in that order; junction bases with no gene match: 7. The CDR3 loop is CASSLGQGRYQETQYF. The CDR3 DNA sequence: TGTGCCAGCAGCCTTGGACAGGGAAGGTACCAAGAGACCCAGTACTTC.

This clonotype was found many times. The chain uses TRBV20-1 and TRBJ2-1, with 7 bases identical to TRBD1. This CDR3 spans 12 amino acids. V dropped 2 bases and J dropped 7; count of bases not matched to a gene: 2. CDR1 is DFQATT and CDR2 is SNEGSKA in the germline V gene (reference sequence). CDR3 sequence reads: CSARPDRNEQFF. The CDR3 coding sequence is TGCAGTGCTAGACCGGACAGGAATGAGCAGTTCTTC.

The table lists this clonotype with many counts. This chain joins TRBV7-8 and TRBJ2-7; D might be TRBD2 (5 bases). V shed 4 bases and J shed 6 bases, with 13 bases lying between them. The CDR3 sequence is 13 residues long. Germline CDR1 is SGHVS and CDR2 is FQNEAQ. CDR3 in DNA: TGTGCCAGCAGCTGGGGAGAGAGTCGCGAGCAGTACTTC. It encodes CASSWGESREQYF.

A note on this clonotype: At one boundary the junction diverges from the germline segment, which might be a read error. This chain connects TRBV2 to TRBJ2-7; TRBD1 or TRBD2 may be the D gene (6 bases each). This CDR3 region has 12 residues. Germline V gene data show CDR1 as SNHLY and CDR2 as FYNNEI. CDR3 in DNA: TGTGCCAGCAGGGGGGGCTTCTACGAGCTGTACTTC. Its translation: CASRGGFYELYF.

This clonotype has ten or more counts. The V and J genes are TRBV29-1 and TRBJ2-7; TRBD2 aligns across 9 bases. Germline CDR1 reads SQVTM; CDR2 reads ANQGSEA. V dropped 5 bases and J dropped 3; count of bases not matched to a gene: 5. The CDR3 runs to 13 residues. The CDR3 sequence: CSVKIAGVYEQYF. The CDR3 DNA follows: TGCAGCGTTAAGATAGCGGGGGTCTACGAGCAGTACTTC.

This clonotype was observed many times. The chain links TRBV5-6 to TRBJ2-5, with 7 bases lining up with TRBD2. The germline V gene has CDR1 SGHDT and CDR2 YYEEEE. J was trimmed by 9 bases and V by 4 bases; bases with no gene match: 9. The CDR3 is 13 amino acids. The CDR3 bases are TGTGCCAGCAGCCGGGTTGTGGGGAGGGCCCAGTACTTC. This gives the protein CASSRVVGRAQYF. Variable domain in full (rest from reference TRBV5-6 and TRBJ2-5): DAGVTQSPTHLIKTRGQQVTLRCSPKSGHDTVSWYQQALGQGPQFIFQYYEEEERQRGNFPDRFSGHQFPNYSSELNVNALLLGDSALYLCASSRVVGRAQYFGPGTRLLVL.

This clonotype was recorded at least ten times. The rearrangement uses TRBV7-6 and TRBJ1-3; D gene ambiguous. The CDR3 is 13 amino acids. V was cut by 5 bases and J by 4 bases, with 9 bases left in between. The germline V gene encodes CDR1 SGHVS and CDR2 FNYEAQ. The CDR3 bases are TGTGCCAGCAGCCCTTTGTCCGGAAACACCATATATTTT. Its translation is CASSPLSGNTIYF.

A word on this clonotype: A read error may produce the germline difference seen at one junction end. V and J are TRBV20-1 and TRBJ2-5, with 11 bases aligning to TRBD2. The CDR3 is made up of 12 amino acids. Germline CDR1 reads DFQATT; CDR2 reads SNEGSKA (reference sequence). CDR3 sequence reads: CSAMTSGETQCF. The CDR3 bases are TGCAGTGCTATGACTAGCGGGGAGACCCAGTGCTTC.

In this sample, this clonotype turned up many times. V usage is TRBV13 and J usage is TRBJ2-1, with 7 bases matching TRBD2. Germline CDR1 reads PRHDT; CDR2 reads FYEKMQ (reference sequence). The CDR3 has 17 residues. The V and J ends lost 5 bases and 7 bases, in that order; junction bases with no gene match: 17. For the CDR3, the DNA is TGTGCCAGCAGCAGCCAATTAGTAGCGGGCTATGGAAATGAGCAGTTCTTC. It codes for CASSSQLVAGYGNEQFF. Using reference TRBV13 and TRBJ2-1 for the parts outside the CDR3, the full variable domain is AAGVIQSPRHLIKEKRETATLKCYPIPRHDTVYWYQQGPGQDPQFLISFYEKMQSDKGSIPDRFSAQQFSDYHSELNMSSLELGDSALYFCASSSQLVAGYGNEQFFGPGTRLTVL.

This clonotype was detected many times. The chain couples TRBV11-2 to TRBJ1-6; no clear D. The CDR3 contains 14 residues. CDR1 SGHAT and CDR2 FQNNGV come from the germline V gene. V was clipped by 3 bases and J by 5 bases, with 8 bases between them. The CDR3 region is CASSFGRHNSPLHF. CDR3 coding DNA: TGTGCCAGCAGCTTCGGACGGCATAATTCACCCCTCCACTTT.

This clonotype was counted only a few times. This sequence joins TRBV3-1 and TRBJ2-1, with TRBD2 matching 7 bases. CDR1 is LGHDT, CDR2 YNNKEL, per germline (reference sequence). V trimming: 2 bases; J trimming: 5 bases; junction bases outside the gene matches: 6. CDR3 length: 15 residues. CDR3 bases: TGTGCCAGCAGCCAACTTTCCGGGAGGAACAATGAGCAGTTCTTC. This encodes CASSQLSGRNNEQFF.